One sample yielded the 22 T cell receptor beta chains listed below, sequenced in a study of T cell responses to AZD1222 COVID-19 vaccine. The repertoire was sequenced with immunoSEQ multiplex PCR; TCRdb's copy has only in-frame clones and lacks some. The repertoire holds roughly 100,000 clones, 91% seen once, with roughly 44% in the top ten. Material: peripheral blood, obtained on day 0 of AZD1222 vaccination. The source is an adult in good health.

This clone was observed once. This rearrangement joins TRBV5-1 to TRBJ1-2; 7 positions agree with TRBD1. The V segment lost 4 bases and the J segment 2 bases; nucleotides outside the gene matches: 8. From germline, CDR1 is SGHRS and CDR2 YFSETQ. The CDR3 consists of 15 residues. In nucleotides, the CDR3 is TGCGCCAGCAGCCAACAGGGGACTGACAACTATGGCTACACCTTC. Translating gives CASSQQGTDNYGYTF. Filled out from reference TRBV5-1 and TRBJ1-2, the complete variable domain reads KAGVTQTPRYLIKTRGQQVTLSCSPISGHRSVSWYQQTPGQGLQFLFEYFSETQRNKGNFPGRFSGRQFSNSRSEMNVSTLELGDSALYLCASSQQGTDNYGYTFGSGTRLTVV.

For the CDR3, the DNA is TGTGCCAGTAGTATAGTTCTGAATCAGCCCCAGCATTTT. This gives the protein CASSIVLNQPQHF. This chain links TRBV19 with TRBJ1-5; D call uncertain. V shed 1 base and J shed 4 bases, with 5 bases lying between them. The CDR3 totals 13 residues. The germline gives CDR1 LNHDA, CDR2 SQIVND (reference sequence). Combining the CDR3 with reference TRBV19 and TRBJ1-5 gives the whole variable domain DGGITQSPKYLFRKEGQNVTLSCEQNLNHDAMYWYRQDPGQGLRLIYYSQIVNDFQKGDIAEGYSVSREKKESFPLTVTSAQKNPTAFYLCASSIVLNQPQHFGDGTRLSIL.

For the CDR3, the DNA is TGTGCCTCACGGACTAGCGGGGTTAGGACAGATACGCAGTATTTT. Amino acid sequence: CASRTSGVRTDTQYF. The rearrangement joins TRBV28 to TRBJ2-3; 12 nucleotides agree with TRBD2. J lost 3 bases, V lost 11 bases, and 9 bases had no gene match. The germline V gene encodes CDR1 MDHEN and CDR2 SYDVKM. The CDR3 has 15 residues.

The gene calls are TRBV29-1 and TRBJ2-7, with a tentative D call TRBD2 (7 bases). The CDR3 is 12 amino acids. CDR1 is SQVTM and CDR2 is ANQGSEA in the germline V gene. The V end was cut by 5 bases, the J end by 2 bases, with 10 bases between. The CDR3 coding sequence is TGCAGCGTTAGGGAGGGGGCCTACGAGCAGTACTTC. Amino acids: CSVREGAYEQYF.

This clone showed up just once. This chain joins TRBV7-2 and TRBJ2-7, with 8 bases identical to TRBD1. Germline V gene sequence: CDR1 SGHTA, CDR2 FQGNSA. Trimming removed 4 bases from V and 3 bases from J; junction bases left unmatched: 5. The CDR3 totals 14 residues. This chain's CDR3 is CASSSGQAYYEQYF. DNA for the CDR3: TGTGCCAGCAGCTCGGGACAGGCCTACTACGAGCAGTACTTC.

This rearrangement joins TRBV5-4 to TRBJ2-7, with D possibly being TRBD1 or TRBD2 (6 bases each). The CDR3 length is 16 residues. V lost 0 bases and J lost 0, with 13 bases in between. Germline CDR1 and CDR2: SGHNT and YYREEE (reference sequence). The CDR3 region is CASSLAGAGISYEQYF. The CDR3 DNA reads TGTGCCAGCAGCTTGGCGGGGGCAGGGATCTCCTACGAGCAGTACTTC.

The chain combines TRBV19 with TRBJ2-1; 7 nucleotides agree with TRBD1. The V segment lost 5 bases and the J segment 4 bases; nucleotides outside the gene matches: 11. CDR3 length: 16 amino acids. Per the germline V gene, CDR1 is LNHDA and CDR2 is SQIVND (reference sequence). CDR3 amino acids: CASSYSGGSGYNEQFF. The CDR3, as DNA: TGTGCCAGTAGTTACTCAGGGGGTTCAGGGTACAATGAGCAGTTCTTC.

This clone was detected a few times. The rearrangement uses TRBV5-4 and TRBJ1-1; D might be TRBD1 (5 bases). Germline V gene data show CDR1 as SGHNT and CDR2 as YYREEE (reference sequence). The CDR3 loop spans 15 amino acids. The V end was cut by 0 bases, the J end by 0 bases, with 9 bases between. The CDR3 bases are TGTGCCAGCAGCTTGGGGCAGGGCTTGAACACTGAAGCTTTCTTT. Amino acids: CASSLGQGLNTEAFF.

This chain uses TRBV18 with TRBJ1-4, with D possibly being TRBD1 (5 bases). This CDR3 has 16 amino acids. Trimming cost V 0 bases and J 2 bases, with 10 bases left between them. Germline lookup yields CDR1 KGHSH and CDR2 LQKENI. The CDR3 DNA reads TGTGCCAGCTCACCACCGGAGGGGCTGACTAATGAAAAACTGTTTTTT. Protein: CASSPPEGLTNEKLFF.

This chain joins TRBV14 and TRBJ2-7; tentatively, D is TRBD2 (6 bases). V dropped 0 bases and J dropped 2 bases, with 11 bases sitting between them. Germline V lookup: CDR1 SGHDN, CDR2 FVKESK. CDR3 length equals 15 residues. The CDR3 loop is CASSQDSGTAYEQYF. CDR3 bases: TGTGCCAGCAGCCAAGATAGCGGAACCGCCTACGAGCAGTACTTC.

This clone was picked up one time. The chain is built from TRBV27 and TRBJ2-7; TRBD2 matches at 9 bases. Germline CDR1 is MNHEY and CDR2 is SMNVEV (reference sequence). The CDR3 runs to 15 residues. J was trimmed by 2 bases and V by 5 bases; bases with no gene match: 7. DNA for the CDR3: TGTGCCAGCAGTCCGCGGGGGGGCGGGGCCTACGAGCAGTACTTC. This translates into CASSPRGGGAYEQYF.

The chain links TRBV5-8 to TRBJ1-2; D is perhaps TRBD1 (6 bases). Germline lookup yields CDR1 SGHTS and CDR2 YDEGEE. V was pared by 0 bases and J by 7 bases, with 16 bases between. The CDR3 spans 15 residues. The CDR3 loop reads CASSLERQVVVGYTF. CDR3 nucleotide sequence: TGTGCCAGCAGCTTGGAAAGACAGGTGGTTGTTGGCTACACCTTC.

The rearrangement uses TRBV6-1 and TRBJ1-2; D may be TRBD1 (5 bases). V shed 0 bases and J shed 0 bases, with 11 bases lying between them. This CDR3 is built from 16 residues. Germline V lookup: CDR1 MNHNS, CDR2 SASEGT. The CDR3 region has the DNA TGTGCCAGCAGTGAAGCCAGGGTCGGATCTAACTATGGCTACACCTTC. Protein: CASSEARVGSNYGYTF.

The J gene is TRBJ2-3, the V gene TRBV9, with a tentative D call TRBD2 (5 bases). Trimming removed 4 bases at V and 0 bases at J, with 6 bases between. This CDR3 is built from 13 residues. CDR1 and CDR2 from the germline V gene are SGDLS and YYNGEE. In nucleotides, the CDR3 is TGTGCCAGCAGCCGAGGGAGCACAGATACGCAGTATTTT. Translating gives CASSRGSTDTQYF.

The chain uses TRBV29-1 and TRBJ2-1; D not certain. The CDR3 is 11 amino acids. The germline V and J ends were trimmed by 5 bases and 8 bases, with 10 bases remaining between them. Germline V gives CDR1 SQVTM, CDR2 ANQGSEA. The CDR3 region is CSVLFRYEQFF. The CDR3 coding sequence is TGCAGCGTTCTTTTTAGGTATGAGCAGTTCTTC.

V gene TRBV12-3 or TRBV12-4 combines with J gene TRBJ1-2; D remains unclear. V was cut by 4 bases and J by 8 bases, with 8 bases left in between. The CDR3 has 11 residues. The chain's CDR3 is CASSSGFGYTF. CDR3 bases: TGTGCCAGCAGTTCCGGGTTCGGCTACACCTTC.

For the CDR3, the DNA is TGTGCCAGCAGCTTGGCACAGTTCGGTCAGCCCCAGCATTTT. Amino acids: CASSLAQFGQPQHF. The V and J genes are TRBV7-9 and TRBJ1-5; D ambiguous. The germline V gene has CDR1 SEHNR and CDR2 FQNEAQ (reference sequence). The V end was cut by 3 bases, the J end by 6 bases, with 12 bases between. The CDR3 extends over 14 amino acids. The whole variable domain, remainder taken from reference TRBV7-9 and TRBJ1-5, is DTGVSQNPRHKITKRGQNVTFRCDPISEHNRLYWYRQTLGQGPEFLTYFQNEAQLEKSRLLSDRFSAERPKGSFSTLEIQRTEQGDSAMYLCASSLAQFGQPQHFGDGTRLSIL.

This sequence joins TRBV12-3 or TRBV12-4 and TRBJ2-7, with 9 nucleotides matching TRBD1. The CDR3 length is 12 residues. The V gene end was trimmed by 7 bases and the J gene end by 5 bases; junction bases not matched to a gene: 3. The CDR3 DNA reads TGTGCCAGCACACAGGGGGCCCACGAGCAGTACTTC. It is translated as CASTQGAHEQYF.

The CDR3 nucleotides read TGTGCCAGCTCACCACCGATGGGGGGGGCAAGCACTGAAGCTTTCTTT. Its translation is CASSPPMGGASTEAFF. The genes are TRBV18 and TRBJ1-1; tentative D call: TRBD1 (6 bases). In germline, CDR1 is KGHSH, CDR2 LQKENI. This CDR3 is 16 amino acids long. V gave up 0 bases and J gave up 4 bases, with 15 bases separating them. Full variable domain (remainder filled in from reference TRBV18 and TRBJ1-1): NAGVMQNPRHLVRRRGQEARLRCSPMKGHSHVYWYRQLPEEGLKFMVYLQKENIIDESGMPKERFSAEFPKEGPSILRIQQVVRGDSAAYFCASSPPMGGASTEAFFGQGTRLTVV.

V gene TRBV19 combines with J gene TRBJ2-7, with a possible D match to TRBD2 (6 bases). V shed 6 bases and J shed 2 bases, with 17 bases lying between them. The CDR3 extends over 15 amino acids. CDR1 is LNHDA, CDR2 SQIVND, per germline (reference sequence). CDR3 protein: CASSTYIGGTYEQYF. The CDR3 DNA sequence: TGTGCCAGTAGCACTTATATCGGCGGGACCTACGAGCAGTACTTC.

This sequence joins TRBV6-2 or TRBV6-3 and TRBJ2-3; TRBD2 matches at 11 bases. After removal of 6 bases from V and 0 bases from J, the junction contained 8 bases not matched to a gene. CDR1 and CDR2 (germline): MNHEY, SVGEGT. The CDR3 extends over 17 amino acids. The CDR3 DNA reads TGTGCCAGCAGACCTAGCGGGAGGTCGTCTAGCACAGATACGCAGTATTTT. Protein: CASRPSGRSSSTDTQYF.

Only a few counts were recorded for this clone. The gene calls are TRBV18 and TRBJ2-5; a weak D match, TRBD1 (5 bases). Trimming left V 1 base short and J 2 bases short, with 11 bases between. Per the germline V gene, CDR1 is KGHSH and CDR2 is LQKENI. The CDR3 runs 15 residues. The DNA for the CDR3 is TGTGCCAGCTCACCACTTAGGGGTCAACAAGAGACCCAGTACTTC. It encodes CASSPLRGQQETQYF.